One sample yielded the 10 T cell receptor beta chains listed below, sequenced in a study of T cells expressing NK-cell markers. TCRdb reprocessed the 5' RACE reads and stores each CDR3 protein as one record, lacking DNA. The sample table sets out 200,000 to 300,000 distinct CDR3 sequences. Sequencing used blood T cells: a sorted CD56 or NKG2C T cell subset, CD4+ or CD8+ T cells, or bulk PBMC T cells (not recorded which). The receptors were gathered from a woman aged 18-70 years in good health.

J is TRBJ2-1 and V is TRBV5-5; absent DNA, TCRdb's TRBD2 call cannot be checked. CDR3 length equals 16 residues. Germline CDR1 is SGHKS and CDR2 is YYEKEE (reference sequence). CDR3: CASSLYAGLAGVEQFF.

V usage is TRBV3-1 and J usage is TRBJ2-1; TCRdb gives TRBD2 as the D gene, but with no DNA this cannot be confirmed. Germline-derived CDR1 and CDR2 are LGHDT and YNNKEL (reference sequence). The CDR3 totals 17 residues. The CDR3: CASSQGTSGGLPNEQFF.

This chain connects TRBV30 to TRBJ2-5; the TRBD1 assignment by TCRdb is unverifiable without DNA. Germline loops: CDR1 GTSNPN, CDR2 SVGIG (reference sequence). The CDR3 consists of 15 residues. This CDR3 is CAWIGGSGPVETQYF.

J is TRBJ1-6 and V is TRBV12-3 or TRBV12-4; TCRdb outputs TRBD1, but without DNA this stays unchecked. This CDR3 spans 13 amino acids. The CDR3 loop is CASRGRSRGPLHF.

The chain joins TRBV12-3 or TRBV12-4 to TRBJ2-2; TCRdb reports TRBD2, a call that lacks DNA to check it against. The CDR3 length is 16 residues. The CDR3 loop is CASTGSLGANTGELFF.

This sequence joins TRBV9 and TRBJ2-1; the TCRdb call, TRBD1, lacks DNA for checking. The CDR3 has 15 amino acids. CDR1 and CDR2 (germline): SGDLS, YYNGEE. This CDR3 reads CASSATGQDFNEQFF.

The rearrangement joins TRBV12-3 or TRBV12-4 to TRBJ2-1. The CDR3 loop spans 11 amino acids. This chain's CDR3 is CASCRVNEQFF.

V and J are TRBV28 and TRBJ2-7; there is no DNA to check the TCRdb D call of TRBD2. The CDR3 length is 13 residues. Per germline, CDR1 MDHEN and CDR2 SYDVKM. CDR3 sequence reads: CASINAGGYEQYF.

CDR3: CSARGLPYNEQFF. The chain joins TRBV20-1 to TRBJ2-1. Germline lookup yields CDR1 DFQATT and CDR2 SNEGSKA (reference sequence). The CDR3 contains 13 residues.

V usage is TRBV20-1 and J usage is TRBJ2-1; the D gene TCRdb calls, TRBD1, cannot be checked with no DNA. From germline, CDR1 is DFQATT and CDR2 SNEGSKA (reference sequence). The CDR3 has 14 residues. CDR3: CSAGGGPVSNEQFF.